These 10 T cell receptor beta chains were sequenced from one sample in a study of patients and donors after allogeneic stem cell transplantation. TCRdb used MiXCR to reprocess the RT-PCR reads, holding one entry per CDR3 protein. The sample records 900,000 to 1,000,000 distinct CDR3 sequences, approximately 18% being singletons. Material for sequencing was blood, either unsorted or a sorted T cell fraction (not recorded which). All receptors come from a human donor who was either an allogeneic HSCT recipient or a stem cell or donor lymphocyte infusion donor (not recorded which). It is not recorded whose cells these are; they may come from a transplant donor.

The sample holds many counts of this clonotype. The rearrangement joins TRBV10-3 to TRBJ2-3, with a weak D call TRBD1 (5 bases). CDR1 ENHRY and CDR2 SYGVKD come from the germline V gene. The CDR3 is 18 residues long. V lost 2 bases to trimming and J lost 0 bases, with 18 bases between them. CDR3 in amino acids: CAISERLQGPLSTDTQYF. In DNA form, the CDR3 reads TGTGCCATCAGTGAGCGGCTCCAGGGCCCCCTTAGCACAGATACGCAGTATTTT.

Ten or more counts support this clonotype. The chain uses TRBV12-3 or TRBV12-4 and TRBJ2-1; TRBD2 matches 11 bases. This CDR3 has 14 amino acids. Trimming took 7 bases from V and 7 from J; bases not matched to a gene: 6. DNA of the CDR3: TGTGCCAGCACTCCTAGCGGGGGGCCTAATGAGCAGTTCTTC. This gives the protein CASTPSGGPNEQFF.

The chain has TRBV20-1 and TRBJ2-7; possibly TRBD2 for D (5 bases). This CDR3 has 13 residues. In germline, CDR1 is DFQATT, CDR2 SNEGSKA (reference sequence). The V end lost 1 base, the J end lost 4 bases, and 11 bases lay between the germline ends. CDR3: CSARGGFRYEQYF. CDR3 sequence (DNA): TGCAGTGCTAGAGGCGGGTTCAGGTACGAGCAGTACTTC.

The chain has TRBV6-5 and TRBJ2-2; 7 nucleotides agree with TRBD1. V was pared by 0 bases and J by 2 bases, with 6 bases of the junction left unmatched. CDR3 length: 17 residues. CDR1 MNHEY and CDR2 SVGAGI come from the germline V gene. CDR3 region: CASSYSQGQVNTGELFF. The CDR3 DNA follows: TGTGCCAGCAGTTACTCTCAAGGACAGGTTAACACCGGGGAGCTGTTTTTT.

The rearrangement links TRBV5-6 to TRBJ2-6; D might be TRBD2 (5 bases). The V and J ends lost 0 bases and 3 bases respectively, with 7 bases between them. The CDR3 sequence is 15 residues long. CDR1 is SGHDT and CDR2 is YYEEEE in the germline V gene. In DNA form, the CDR3 reads TGTGCCAGCAGCTTGGGAGGGATTGGGGCCAACGTCCTGACTTTC. Translation gives CASSLGGIGANVLTF.

There are many counts of this clonotype. The CDR3 bases are TGCGCCAGCAGCCGGGGGGCGAACACTGAAGCTTTCTTT. This gives the protein CASSRGANTEAFF. V usage is TRBV4-3 and J usage is TRBJ1-1; D perhaps matches TRBD1 (6 bases). CDR1 is LGHNA, CDR2 YSLEER, per germline. This CDR3 has 13 amino acids. Deletions cut 4 bases from V and 1 base from J, with 7 bases between.

There are a few counts of this clonotype. The DNA for the CDR3 is TGTGCCAGCAGCCAAGAAGTACAGAACTCCTTGAAAGAGACCCAGTACTTC. As protein: CASSQEVQNSLKETQYF. The V and J genes are TRBV5-6 and TRBJ2-5, with D hard to call. V gave up 4 bases and J gave up 3 bases, with 22 bases separating them. The CDR3 contains 17 residues. The germline CDR1 and CDR2 sequences are SGHDT and YYEEEE.

The chain links TRBV4-1 to TRBJ2-2, with D perhaps matching TRBD1 or TRBD2 (5 bases each). The V gene lost 3 bases and the J gene lost 3 bases, with 14 bases spanning the gap. The V gene's germline CDR1 is MGHRA and CDR2 YSYEKL. The CDR3 totals 16 residues. The CDR3 bases are TGCGCCAGCAGCCAGGGTTCCGGGACCCACACCGGGGAGCTGTTTTTT. Residues: CASSQGSGTHTGELFF.

V and J are TRBV7-9 and TRBJ2-7; 10 nucleotides match TRBD2. Trimming at V came to 2 bases and at J to 5 bases, leaving 9 bases not matched to a gene. The germline CDR1 and CDR2 sequences are SEHNR and FQNEAQ (reference sequence). The CDR3 spans 16 residues. CDR3 coding DNA: TGTGCCAGCAGCTTAACGCGAAGCGGGAGGGAACACGAGCAGTACTTC. It yields the protein CASSLTRSGREHEQYF.

This clonotype showed up just a few times. V gene TRBV12-3 or TRBV12-4 combines with J gene TRBJ2-1; D possibly corresponds to TRBD2 (6 bases). V was shortened by 6 bases and J by 8 bases, with 20 bases between the two germline ends. CDR3 length: 15 residues. The CDR3 is CASRPGLTSRDEQFF. Written as DNA, the CDR3 is TGTGCCAGCAGACCGGGACTTACTTCACGGGATGAGCAGTTCTTC.